A selection of T cell receptor beta chains follows, all from one sample in a study of cytomegalovirus exposure and HLA in healthy donors. TCRdb keeps only in-frame clones here, not all; method: immunoSEQ multiplex PCR. Counted here are roughly 120,000 clones, about two thirds occurring once; the ten biggest clones make up 4.5% to 5%. Sample: PBMCs. These receptors all stem from a man aged 60 to 69 in good health and CMV-seropositive. Both conserved end residues are part of each CDR3. A D gene is named only where the DNA matches it firmly. Size is omitted from some rows. Given values are once, few, many or a class for expanded clones.

d_gene	v_gene	abundance	j_gene	CDR3aa	CDR3nt
TRBD1	TRBV2	NA	TRBJ1-2	CASSLRTGSEGYTF	TGTGCCAGCAGCCTGAGGACAGGATCAGAAGGCTACACCTTC
NA	TRBV9	NA	TRBJ2-4	CASSVGPDTIAKNIQYF	TGTGCCAGCAGCGTAGGCCCTGACACAATAGCCAAAAACATTCAGTACTTC
TRBD1	TRBV28	NA	TRBJ2-5	CASSTTGGSGETQYF	TGTGCCAGCAGTACAACAGGGGGGAGTGGCGAGACCCAGTACTTC
TRBD1	TRBV4-1	once	TRBJ2-7	CASSREGQGGVEQYF	TGCGCCAGCAGCCGAGAAGGACAGGGTGGCGTTGAGCAGTACTTC
TRBD1	TRBV5-1	NA	TRBJ2-6	CASSLNRDRGSAGANVLTF	TGCGCCAGCAGCTTAAACCGGGACAGGGGATCGGCTGGGGCCAACGTCCTGACTTTC
NA	TRBV7-9	NA	TRBJ2-3	CASSHFSTQGDTQYF	TGTGCCAGCAGCCATTTTTCCACCCAGGGAGATACGCAGTATTTT
TRBD2	TRBV5-8	NA	TRBJ2-7	CASSLELAGTYEQYF	TGTGCCAGCAGCTTGGAATTAGCGGGGACCTACGAGCAGTACTTC
TRBD1	TRBV27	NA	TRBJ2-5	CASSYQQGVVETQYF	TGTGCCAGCAGTTATCAACAGGGGGTGGTAGAGACCCAGTACTTC
NA	TRBV11-2	NA	TRBJ1-4	CASSSPVGGYEKLFF	TGTGCCAGCAGCTCCCCCGTGGGAGGGTATGAAAAACTGTTTTTT
NA	TRBV29-1	few	TRBJ1-5	CSVGVGSGEGQPQHF	TGCAGCGTTGGGGTCGGTTCAGGGGAAGGTCAGCCCCAGCATTTT
TRBD2	TRBV5-1	NA	TRBJ2-7	CASSLSGGNEQYF	TGCGCCAGCAGCTTGTCCGGGGGGAACGAGCAGTACTTC
NA	TRBV4-2	NA	TRBJ1-5	CASSDTQGGNQPQHF	TGTGCCAGCAGCGACACACAGGGAGGGAATCAGCCCCAGCATTTT
TRBD1	TRBV4-2	few	TRBJ2-2	CASSQMTGGNTGELFF	TGTGCCAGCAGCCAGATGACAGGGGGGAACACCGGGGAGCTGTTTTTT
TRBD1	TRBV14	NA	TRBJ2-7	CASSLGQGFPEQYF	TGTGCCAGCAGCCTGGGACAGGGTTTTCCCGAGCAGTACTTC
TRBD1	TRBV29-1	NA	TRBJ2-2	CSVVKGANGELFF	TGCAGCGTTGTAAAGGGGGCGAACGGGGAGCTGTTTTTT
NA	TRBV7-9	NA	TRBJ1-5	CASSSIKRGSNQPQHF	TGTGCCAGCAGCTCTATTAAGCGGGGAAGCAATCAGCCCCAGCATTTT
NA	TRBV2	NA	TRBJ2-6	CARGATGANVLTF	TGTGCCAGAGGGGCTACAGGGGCCAACGTCCTGACTTTC
TRBD2	TRBV5-5	once	TRBJ2-1	CASSRSRAGDHEQFF	TGTGCCAGCAGTAGAAGCAGAGCGGGGGATCATGAGCAGTTCTTC
NA	TRBV11-2	NA	TRBJ2-3	CASSLLGAAEAQYF	TGTGCCAGCAGCTTACTCGGCGCGGCCGAGGCGCAGTATTTT
NA	TRBV19	NA	TRBJ1-1	CASMGRPDTEAFF	TGTGCCAGTATGGGGCGCCCGGATACTGAAGCTTTCTTT
TRBD2	TRBV7-2	few	TRBJ2-1	CASSLDSGGFNEQFF	TGTGCCAGCAGCTTAGACAGCGGGGGGTTCAATGAGCAGTTCTTC
TRBD1	TRBV27	once	TRBJ2-3	CASSSRTGFTDTQYF	TGTGCCAGCAGTTCCAGGACAGGGTTTACAGATACGCAGTATTTT
NA	TRBV7-9	NA	TRBJ1-4	CASSLVTGPTNEKLFF	TGTGCCAGCAGCTTAGTAACAGGTCCTACTAATGAAAAACTGTTTTTT